Ten or more counts support the clone carrying this T cell receptor beta chain. The data originate from a study of T cells in Graves' hyperthyroidism and ophthalmopathy. CDR3 length equals 14 residues. Trimming shortened V by 5 bases and J by 3 bases, and 16 bases separated the two germline ends. The germline CDR1 and CDR2 sequences are GTSNPN and SVGIG (reference sequence). The source material, RNA transcripts, was used to amplify TCR beta CDR3 regions. The study used the HTBI primer set for a first-round RT-PCR of the TCR CDR3. Each CDR3 protein is one row after TCRdb ran MiXCR on the multiplex PCR reads. The sample has roughly 250,000 distinct CDR3 sequences; approximately 23% are singletons.

This chain links TRBV30 with TRBJ1-2; no firm D call. This sequence originates from a man under 40 with Graves' ophthalmopathy. Sequenced: blood. CDR3 residues: CAWVALTPHYGYTF. Here the CDR3 DNA reads TGTGCCTGGGTGGCCCTAACACCACACTATGGCTACACCTTC.